This T cell receptor beta chain originates from a study of blood T cell repertoires in COVID-19. This clone showed up just once. Donors were grouped by their self-reported clinical history. V shed 10 bases, J shed 0 bases, and the junction held 13 bases outside the gene matches. This CDR3 contains 18 residues. CDR1 and CDR2 (germline): LGHDT, YNNKEL (reference sequence). Sequencing was performed with immunoSEQ multiplex PCR; in TCRdb, only in-frame clones are kept and a portion is missing. The sample holds a few hundred thousand clones, about 88% seen once. The chain links TRBV3-1 (or the pseudogene TRBV3-2) to TRBJ2-5, with TRBD2 matching 14 bases. Sequencing used PBMCs or T cells enriched from blood (not recorded which). The clonotype originates from a woman in her twenties or thirties who had recovered from COVID-19. The CDR3 nucleotides are TGTGCCATCCTAAGGGGACTAGCGGGGGAGACGTACCAAGAGACCCAGTACTTC. Protein: CAILRGLAGETYQETQYF.